This entry lists 8 T cell receptor beta chains sequenced from one sample in a study of cytomegalovirus exposure and HLA in healthy donors. Produced via immunoSEQ multiplex PCR; TCRdb's table is partial and in-frame only. The sample lists about 84,000 clones; roughly 88% were seen once. Sequencing used PBMCs. Receptor source: a man younger than 40 in good health and CMV-seronegative.

The V gene is TRBV27, the J gene TRBJ2-6; tentatively, D is TRBD2 (6 bases). The CDR3 covers 16 residues. CDR1 and CDR2 from the germline V gene are MNHEY and SMNVEV (reference sequence). V lost 5 bases to trimming and J lost 1 base, with 12 bases between them. The CDR3 coding sequence is TGTGCCAGCAGTGTTAATGGGGGGTCTGGGGCCAACGTCCTGACTTTC. Its translation: CASSVNGGSGANVLTF.

The chain couples TRBV21-1 to TRBJ2-2; the D call in the table, TRBD1, was not verified against the DNA. TRBV21-1 is tagged as a pseudogene. The CDR3 extends over 16 amino acids. Here the CDR3 reads CASSKTGSPNTGELFF. CDR3 DNA: TGTGCCAGCAGCAAAACAGGGTCCCCTAATACCGGGGAGCTGTTTTTT.

V and J are TRBV7-9 and TRBJ1-1, with D uncertain. Per the germline V gene, CDR1 is SEHNR and CDR2 is FQNEAQ (reference sequence). The CDR3 is 12 amino acids. V was trimmed by 3 bases and J by 3 bases, leaving 5 bases between them. In nucleotides, the CDR3 is TGTGCCAGCAGCTTCGCGTACACTGAAGCTTTCTTT. Translating gives CASSFAYTEAFF.

The chain links TRBV5-4 to TRBJ2-2; 9 bases map to TRBD2. The CDR3 loop spans 17 amino acids. Germline V CDR1 and CDR2: SGHNT, YYREEE (reference sequence). After removal of 1 base from V and 7 bases from J, the junction contained 11 bases not matched to a gene. The CDR3 reads CASSLSPTSGAGGELFF. The CDR3 nucleotides are TGTGCCAGCAGCTTGTCACCGACTAGCGGAGCGGGCGGGGAGCTGTTTTTT.

This chain joins TRBV6-1 and TRBJ1-2; D gene ambiguous. Germline loops: CDR1 MNHNS, CDR2 SASEGT. This CDR3 comprises 12 residues. V lost 5 bases and J lost 3, with 7 bases in between. This chain's CDR3 is CASSLEYYGYTF. The CDR3 DNA follows: TGTGCCAGCAGTCTAGAATACTATGGCTACACCTTC.

V usage is TRBV27 and J usage is TRBJ1-2, with D possibly being TRBD1 (6 bases). This CDR3 has 13 amino acids. Per the germline V gene, CDR1 is MNHEY and CDR2 is SMNVEV (reference sequence). Deletions cut 10 bases from V and 1 base from J, with 13 bases between. This CDR3 reads CATFQGINYGYTF. In DNA, the CDR3 is TGTGCCACCTTTCAGGGGATTAACTATGGCTACACCTTC.

This chain joins TRBV6-5 and TRBJ2-5, with 7 bases fitting TRBD2. The germline gives CDR1 MNHEY, CDR2 SVGAGI. This CDR3 is 11 amino acids long. The J segment lost 7 bases and the V segment lost 7 bases, leaving 3 bases of the junction unmatched. DNA of the CDR3: TGTGCCAGCAAGTGGGGGGGGACCCAGTACTTC. As protein: CASKWGGTQYF.

The chain employs TRBV5-6 and TRBJ1-6, with a weak D call TRBD1 (5 bases). The V and J ends lost 1 base and 12 bases respectively, with 11 bases between them. Germline V gene sequence: CDR1 SGHDT, CDR2 YYEEEE. This CDR3 is built from 13 residues. DNA of the CDR3: TGTGCCAGCAGCTTGCCTCAGGGTAAACCCCTCCACTTT. Its translation is CASSLPQGKPLHF.